These 21 T cell receptor beta chains were all obtained from the same sample, sequenced in a study of post-analysis software for immune sequencing data. Regarding the study as a whole: The five TRBV segments detected at higher frequency in patients than in controls included TRBV5-6, TRBV5-1 and TRBV20-1.

Presence of unique molecular identifiers characterized the TCR beta cDNA libraries. MiXCR was run by TCRdb on the PCR reads, yielding one entry per CDR3 protein. The sample comprises approximately 690,000 distinct CDR3 sequences, approximately 60% of which are singletons, and over 9% rests with the top ten. What these receptors recognize is not known. Sample: blood. These receptors were obtained from a girl under 10 years old with multiple sclerosis.

In this sample, this clonotype turned up once. The rearrangement links TRBV7-6 to TRBJ2-3; weak D call: TRBD2 (5 bases). The V and J ends lost 2 bases and 4 bases respectively, with 10 bases between them. This CDR3 spans 14 amino acids. CDR1 is SGHVS, CDR2 FNYEAQ, per germline. DNA of the CDR3: TGTGCCAGCAGCTTATACCTCGGGGCAGATACGCAGTATTTT. It translates to CASSLYLGADTQYF.

In its sample, this clonotype was seen a few times. The chain employs TRBV29-1 and TRBJ1-5, with D perhaps TRBD1 (5 bases). CDR3 length: 13 residues. From germline, CDR1 is SQVTM and CDR2 ANQGSEA. The germline V and J ends were trimmed by 7 bases and 5 bases, with 15 bases remaining between them. CDR3 sequence: CSAQGTRDQPQHF. CDR3 DNA sequence: TGCAGCGCCCAGGGTACAAGGGATCAGCCCCAGCATTTT.

V gene TRBV7-2 combines with J gene TRBJ2-5, with D possibly TRBD1 on 6 matching bases. Per the germline V gene, CDR1 is SGHTA and CDR2 is FQGNSA. This CDR3 spans 16 amino acids. Trimming removed 5 bases from V and 1 base from J, with 17 bases in between. The CDR3 DNA is TGTGCCAGCAGCCCCAGTAGGCGGACAGCCCAAGAGACCCAGTACTTC. Protein: CASSPSRRTAQETQYF.

The rearrangement uses TRBV2 and TRBJ1-2, with D maybe TRBD1 (6 bases). The germline V gene has CDR1 SNHLY and CDR2 FYNNEI. Deletions cut 4 bases from V and 5 bases from J, with 11 bases between. This CDR3 contains 13 residues. The CDR3: CASSAQGAYGYTF. CDR3 DNA sequence: TGTGCCAGCAGTGCACAGGGAGCGTATGGCTACACCTTC.

J is TRBJ1-1 and V is TRBV11-2; no reliable D call. This CDR3 spans 17 amino acids. V was trimmed by 0 bases and J by 1 base, leaving 15 bases between them. CDR1 is SGHAT and CDR2 is FQNNGV in the germline V gene. The CDR3 DNA reads as TGTGCCAGCAGCTTAGATGGGAGGCTGATAAAGAACACTGAAGCTTTCTTT. It yields the protein CASSLDGRLIKNTEAFF.

The chain employs TRBV5-1 and TRBJ2-3; D tentatively reads TRBD1 or TRBD2 (5 bases each). The CDR3 is 14 amino acids. Germline V CDR1 and CDR2: SGHRS, YFSETQ. V lost 4 bases to trimming and J lost 5 bases, with 14 bases between them. This chain's CDR3 is CASSPGPARDTQYF. CDR3 DNA sequence: TGCGCCAGCAGCCCGGGGCCAGCAAGAGATACGCAGTATTTT.

This chain uses TRBV29-1 with TRBJ2-1, with D unresolved. CDR1 is SQVTM and CDR2 is ANQGSEA in the germline V gene. Trimming cost V 7 bases and J 2 bases, with 9 bases left between them. The CDR3 runs to 12 residues. CDR3 bases: TGCAGCGATAAGAGAGCCTACAATGAGCAGTTCTTC. This translates into CSDKRAYNEQFF.

Only a few counts were recorded for this clonotype. This chain uses TRBV20-1 with TRBJ2-1; D possibly corresponds to TRBD1 (5 bases). The V gene's germline CDR1 is DFQATT and CDR2 SNEGSKA (reference sequence). V was cut by 0 bases and J by 1 base, with 16 bases left in between. CDR3 length: 17 amino acids. The CDR3 DNA reads as TGCAGTGCTAGAGATCTAGGTTTTAAGGGGTCCTACAATGAGCAGTTCTTC. It yields the protein CSARDLGFKGSYNEQFF.

This rearrangement joins TRBV5-1 to TRBJ1-1, with D tentatively TRBD1 (6 bases). The CDR3 loop spans 15 amino acids. Germline V lookup: CDR1 SGHRS, CDR2 YFSETQ. The ends were cut back, 4 bases at V and 1 base at J, with 14 bases in the middle. The CDR3 DNA sequence: TGCGCCAGCAGCCGATCCGGGACAACGAACACTGAAGCTTTCTTT. Its protein is CASSRSGTTNTEAFF. The variable domain in full, with the rest retrieved from reference TRBV5-1 and TRBJ1-1, is KAGVTQTPRYLIKTRGQQVTLSCSPISGHRSVSWYQQTPGQGLQFLFEYFSETQRNKGNFPGRFSGRQFSNSRSEMNVSTLELGDSALYLCASSRSGTTNTEAFFGQGTRLTVV.

This clonotype showed up just a few times. The chain joins TRBV3-1 to TRBJ1-1, with D possibly matching TRBD1 (6 bases). V lost 4 bases and J lost 2, with 11 bases in between. The CDR3 sequence is 14 residues long. CDR1 and CDR2 from the germline V gene are LGHDT and YNNKEL (reference sequence). Here the CDR3 reads CASSRPGQNTEAFF. The DNA for the CDR3 is TGTGCCAGCAGCCGGCCGGGACAAAACACTGAAGCTTTCTTT.

There are a few counts of this clonotype. The chain joins TRBV5-1 to TRBJ2-1; TRBD2 matches 13 bases. Germline V gives CDR1 SGHRS, CDR2 YFSETQ. This CDR3 region has 17 residues. Trimming took 3 bases from V and 6 from J; bases not matched to a gene: 9. This CDR3 reads CASSSQLGLAGANEQFF. CDR3 bases: TGCGCCAGCAGCTCCCAGCTAGGACTAGCGGGAGCCAATGAGCAGTTCTTC.

The rearrangement uses TRBV9 and TRBJ1-2; D ambiguous. Trimming removed 5 bases from V and 4 bases from J, with 12 bases in between. Germline V gene data show CDR1 as SGDLS and CDR2 as YYNGEE. The CDR3 has 13 amino acids. CDR3 DNA: TGTGCCAGCAGGGAAATACAAACCTATGGCTACACCTTC. As protein: CASREIQTYGYTF.

The V call is TRBV4-1, the J call TRBJ2-7; 8 bases map to TRBD2. The V and J ends lost 0 bases and 1 base, in that order; junction bases with no gene match: 5. Germline lookup yields CDR1 MGHRA and CDR2 YSYEKL. The CDR3 is 16 amino acids. The CDR3 DNA sequence: TGCGCCAGCAGCCAAGAACGAGCGGGGGCTTCCTACGAGCAGTACTTC. It specifies CASSQERAGASYEQYF.

CDR3 bases: TGTGCCAGCAGCTTGGTTTACCCCTCGGCAGATACGCAGTATTTT. Translation gives CASSLVYPSADTQYF. The chain uses TRBV5-5 and TRBJ2-3, with D unresolved. Trimming took 0 bases from V and 4 from J, leaving 12 bases between them. The CDR3 is 15 amino acids. Germline CDR1 SGHKS, CDR2 YYEKEE (reference sequence).

Ten or more counts support this clonotype. The V call is TRBV5-6, the J call TRBJ2-7, with D perhaps being TRBD1 or TRBD2 (5 bases each). Germline-derived CDR1 and CDR2 are SGHDT and YYEEEE. The CDR3 totals 18 residues. V shed 3 bases and J shed 2 bases, with 24 bases lying between them. The CDR3 sequence is CASSSWDPLEGLAYEQYF. CDR3 nucleotides: TGTGCCAGCAGCTCGTGGGACCCTCTGGAAGGGCTCGCCTACGAGCAGTACTTC.

This clonotype was seen once. V and J are TRBV13 and TRBJ2-3, with 7 bases that match TRBD2. The V gene end was trimmed by 3 bases and the J gene end by 4 bases; junction bases not matched to a gene: 10. The CDR3 is 16 residues long. The germline V gene encodes CDR1 PRHDT and CDR2 FYEKMQ (reference sequence). CDR3 residues: CASSLGRGSLADTQYF. The CDR3 region has the DNA TGTGCCAGCAGCTTGGGGCGGGGGAGCCTCGCAGATACGCAGTATTTT.

The rearrangement joins TRBV5-6 to TRBJ2-1, with D uncertain. V was pared by 1 base and J by 8 bases, with 7 bases between. Germline V gene lookup returns CDR1 SGHDT and CDR2 YYEEEE. The CDR3 has 12 amino acids. CDR3 sequence reads: CASSLHSDEQFF. The CDR3 DNA reads TGTGCCAGCAGCTTGCATTCGGATGAGCAGTTCTTC.

This clonotype showed up just once. V is TRBV20-1 and J is TRBJ2-1; TRBD2 aligns across 16 bases. The CDR3 runs 17 residues. In germline, CDR1 is DFQATT, CDR2 SNEGSKA (reference sequence). The V gene end was trimmed by 5 bases and the J gene end by 4 bases; junction bases not matched to a gene: 8. The CDR3 region has the DNA TGCAGTGCTGGTCCCGGGACTAGCGGGGGGGCGTACAATGAGCAGTTCTTC. It is translated as CSAGPGTSGGAYNEQFF.

The rearrangement uses TRBV3-1 and TRBJ1-2; the match to TRBD1 covers 7 bases. This CDR3 is built from 14 residues. V shed 7 bases, J shed 2 bases, and the junction held 7 bases outside the gene matches. In germline, CDR1 is LGHDT, CDR2 YNNKEL (reference sequence). CDR3 bases: TGTGCCAGCACCAAGACAGGGTCGAACTATGGCTACACCTTC. It translates to CASTKTGSNYGYTF.

This clonotype occurred once. The V call is TRBV24-1, the J call TRBJ2-3; 10 bases line up with TRBD2. Germline loops: CDR1 KGHDR, CDR2 SFDVKD. This CDR3 has 15 amino acids. V lost 12 bases to trimming and J lost 1 base; unmatched junction nucleotides: 9. CDR3 region: CASTSGGAGTDTQYF. In DNA form, the CDR3 reads TGTGCCTCGACCAGCGGGGGGGCCGGCACAGATACGCAGTATTTT.

This clonotype was recorded once. The chain combines TRBV10-3 with TRBJ1-1; D might be TRBD1 (5 bases). The CDR3 is made up of 15 amino acids. The germline CDR1 and CDR2 sequences are ENHRY and SYGVKD. The V end lost 9 bases, the J end lost 2 bases, and 19 bases lay between the germline ends. The CDR3 region is CAIGVPAGPNTEAFF. The DNA of the CDR3 is TGTGCCATAGGGGTGCCAGCCGGCCCTAACACTGAAGCTTTCTTT.